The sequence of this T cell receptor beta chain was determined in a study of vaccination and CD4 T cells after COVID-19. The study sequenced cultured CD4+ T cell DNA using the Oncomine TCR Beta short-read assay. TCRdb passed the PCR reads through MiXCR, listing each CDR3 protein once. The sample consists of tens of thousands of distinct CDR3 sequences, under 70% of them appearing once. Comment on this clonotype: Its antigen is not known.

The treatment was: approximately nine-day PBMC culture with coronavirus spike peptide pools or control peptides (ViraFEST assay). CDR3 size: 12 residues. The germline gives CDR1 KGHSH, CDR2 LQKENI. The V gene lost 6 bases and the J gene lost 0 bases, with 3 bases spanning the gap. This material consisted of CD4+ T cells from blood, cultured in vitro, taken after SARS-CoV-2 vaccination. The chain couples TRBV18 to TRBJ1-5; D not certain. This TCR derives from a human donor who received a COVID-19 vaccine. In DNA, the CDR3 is TGTGCCAGCTCTCATAGCAATCAGCCCCAGCATTTT. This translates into CASSHSNQPQHF.